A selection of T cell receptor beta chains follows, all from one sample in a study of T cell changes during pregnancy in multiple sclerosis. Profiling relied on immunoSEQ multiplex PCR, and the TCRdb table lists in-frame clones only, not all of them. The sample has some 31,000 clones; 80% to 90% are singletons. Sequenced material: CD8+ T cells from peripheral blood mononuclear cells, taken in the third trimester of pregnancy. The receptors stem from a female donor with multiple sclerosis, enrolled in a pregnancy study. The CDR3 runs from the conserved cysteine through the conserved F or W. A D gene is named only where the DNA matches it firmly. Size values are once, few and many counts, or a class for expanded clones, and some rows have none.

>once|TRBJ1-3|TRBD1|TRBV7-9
CASSPRTGSSGNTIYF
TGTGCCAGCAGCCCAAGGACAGGCTCCTCTGGAAACACCATATATTTT
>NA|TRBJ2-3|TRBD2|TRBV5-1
CASSLFGGDPTDTQYF
TGCGCCAGCAGCTTGTTCGGGGGGGACCCCACAGATACGCAGTATTTT
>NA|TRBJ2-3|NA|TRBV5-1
CASSLATSKFTDTQYF
TGCGCCAGCAGCTTGGCTACTAGCAAGTTCACAGATACGCAGTATTTT
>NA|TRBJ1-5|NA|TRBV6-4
CASSVTRGRPQHF
TGTGCCAGCAGTGTCACCAGAGGGCGGCCCCAGCATTTT
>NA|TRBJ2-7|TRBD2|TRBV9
CASSVSGTSGRAGYEQYF
TGTGCCAGCAGCGTATCGGGGACTAGCGGGAGGGCCGGCTACGAGCAGTACTTC
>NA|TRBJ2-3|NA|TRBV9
CASSSRLVDTQYF
TGTGCCAGCAGCTCTCGACTAGTGGATACGCAGTATTTT
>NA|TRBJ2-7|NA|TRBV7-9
CASSSPSSSYEQYF
TGTGCCAGCAGCTCACCGTCTAGCTCCTACGAGCAGTACTTC
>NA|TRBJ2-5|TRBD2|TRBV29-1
CSVPSGRETQYF
TGCAGCGTTCCTAGCGGGAGAGAGACCCAGTACTTC
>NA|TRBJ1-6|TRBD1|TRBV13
CASSSRGQGRSPLHF
TGTGCCAGCAGCTCTCGAGGACAGGGTAGGTCACCCCTCCACTTT
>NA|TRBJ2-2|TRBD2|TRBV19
CASSLAGGPQTGELFF
TGTGCCAGTAGTCTAGCGGGGGGACCCCAAACCGGGGAGCTGTTTTTT
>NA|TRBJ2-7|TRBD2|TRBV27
CASSASGGYEQYF
TGTGCCAGCAGTGCTAGCGGGGGATACGAGCAGTACTTC
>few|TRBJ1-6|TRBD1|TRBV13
CASSFRTGGDSPLHF
TGTGCCAGCAGCTTCCGGACAGGGGGGGATTCACCCCTCCACTTT
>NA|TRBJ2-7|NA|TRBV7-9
CASSPRDYEQYF
TGTGCCAGCAGCCCTCGGGACTACGAGCAGTACTTC
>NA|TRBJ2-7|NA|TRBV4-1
CASSQVSGTTYEQYF
TGCGCCAGCAGCCAAGTTTCCGGGACAACCTACGAGCAGTACTTC
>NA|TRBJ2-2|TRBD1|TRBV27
CASSSGTGADTGELFF
TGTGCCAGCAGTTCCGGGACAGGGGCGGACACCGGGGAGCTGTTTTTT
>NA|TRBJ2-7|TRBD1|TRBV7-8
CASSFRGQEYGNEQYF
TGTGCCAGCAGCTTTCGAGGACAGGAATACGGGAACGAGCAGTACTTC
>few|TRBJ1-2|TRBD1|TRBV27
CASSLGGQGGYTF
TGTGCCAGCAGTTTAGGGGGACAGGGGGGCTACACCTTC
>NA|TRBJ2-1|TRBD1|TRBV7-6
CASSRPGGQNYNEQFF
TGTGCCAGCAGCCGGCCTGGGGGACAGAACTACAATGAGCAGTTCTTC
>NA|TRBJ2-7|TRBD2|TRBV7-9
CASGTYSGRDDEQYF
TGTGCCAGCGGAACCTATAGCGGGAGGGATGACGAGCAGTACTTC
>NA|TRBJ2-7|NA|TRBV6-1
CASSEEGTPSYEQYF
TGTGCCAGCAGTGAAGAGGGGACACCGTCCTACGAGCAGTACTTC
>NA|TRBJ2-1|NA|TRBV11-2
CASSHVLVAGRNEQFF
TGTGCCAGCAGCCACGTCTTGGTGGCGGGACGCAATGAGCAGTTCTTC
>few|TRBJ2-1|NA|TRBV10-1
CASSEKQGWSYNEQFF
TGCGCCAGCAGTGAAAAACAGGGTTGGTCCTACAATGAGCAGTTCTTC
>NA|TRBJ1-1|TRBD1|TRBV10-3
CAITDRTGEAFF
TGTGCCATCACGGATCGGACAGGTGAAGCTTTCTTT
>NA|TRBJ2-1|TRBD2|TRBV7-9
CASSPSGGRGANEQFF
TGTGCCAGCAGCCCCTCGGGGGGACGGGGTGCGAATGAGCAGTTCTTC
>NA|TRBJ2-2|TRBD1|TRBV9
CASSVTQGKGTGELFF
TGTGCCAGCAGCGTTACACAGGGGAAGGGCACCGGGGAGCTGTTTTTT
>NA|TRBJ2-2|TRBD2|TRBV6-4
CASSEGLAGVGDTGELFF
TGTGCCAGCAGCGAAGGACTAGCGGGAGTAGGCGACACCGGGGAGCTGTTTTTT
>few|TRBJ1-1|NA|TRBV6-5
CASSLGSHGGVEAFF
TGTGCCAGCAGTTTAGGCTCACACGGGGGGGTTGAAGCTTTCTTT
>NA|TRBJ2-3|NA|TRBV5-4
CASSSTVSGTSTDTQYF
TGTGCCAGCAGCTCCACAGTTAGCGGAACTAGCACAGATACGCAGTATTTT
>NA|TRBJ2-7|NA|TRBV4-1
CASSQLRTDEQYF
TGCGCCAGCAGCCAGCTTAGGACAGACGAGCAGTACTTC
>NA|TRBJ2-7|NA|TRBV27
CASSGGYEQYF
TGTGCCAGCAGTGGGGGGTACGAGCAGTACTTC
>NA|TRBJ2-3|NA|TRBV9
CASSVDGSKADTQYF
TGTGCCAGCAGCGTAGACGGGAGTAAGGCAGATACGCAGTATTTT
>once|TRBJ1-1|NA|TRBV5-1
CASSLEAGWNTEAFF
TGCGCCAGCAGCTTGGAGGCAGGATGGAACACTGAAGCTTTCTTT
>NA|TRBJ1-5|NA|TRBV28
CASSLGVGYQPQHF
TGTGCCAGCAGCCTAGGGGTGGGGTATCAGCCCCAGCATTTT
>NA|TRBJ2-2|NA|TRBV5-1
CASSLGVENTGELFF
TGCGCCAGCAGCTTGGGAGTTGAGAACACCGGGGAGCTGTTTTTT
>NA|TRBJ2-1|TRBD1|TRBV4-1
CASSQGQGFYNEQFF
TGCGCCAGCAGCCAAGGACAGGGATTCTACAATGAGCAGTTCTTC
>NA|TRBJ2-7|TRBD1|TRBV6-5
CASSRRQGLHEQYF
TGTGCCAGCAGCCGCCGACAGGGCTTGCACGAGCAGTACTTC
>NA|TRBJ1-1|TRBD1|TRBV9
CASNEAGGHDTEAFF
TGTGCCAGCAATGAAGCAGGGGGCCACGACACTGAAGCTTTCTTT
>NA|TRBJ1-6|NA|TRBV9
CASSGGSGNSPLHF
TGTGCCAGCAGCGGCGGGTCGGGGAATTCACCCCTCCACTTT
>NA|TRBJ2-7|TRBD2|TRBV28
CASTPLFSGRAYEQYF
TGTGCCAGCACCCCCCTCTTTAGCGGGAGGGCCTACGAGCAGTACTTC
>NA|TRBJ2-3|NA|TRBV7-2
CASSLGLADTQYF
TGTGCCAGCAGCTTAGGGCTAGCGGATACGCAGTATTTT
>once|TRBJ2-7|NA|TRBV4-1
CASSQGPGLWLYEQYF
TGCGCCAGCAGCCAAGGGCCGGGACTGTGGTTATACGAGCAGTACTTC
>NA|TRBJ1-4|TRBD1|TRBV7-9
CASSPRDSTNEKLFF
TGTGCCAGCAGCCCAAGGGACAGCACTAATGAAAAACTGTTTTTT
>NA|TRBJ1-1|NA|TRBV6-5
CASSYSRIGEDTEAFF
TGTGCCAGCAGTTACTCGAGAATCGGGGAGGACACTGAAGCTTTCTTT
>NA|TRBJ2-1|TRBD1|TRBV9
CASSQNPTVPGQYNEQFF
TGTGCCAGCAGCCAGAACCCAACTGTCCCGGGACAGTACAATGAGCAGTTCTTC
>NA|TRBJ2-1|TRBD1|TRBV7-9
CASSATGGSYNEQFF
TGTGCCAGCAGCGCAACAGGGGGCTCGTACAATGAGCAGTTCTTC
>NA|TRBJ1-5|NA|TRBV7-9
CASSHGGEPQHF
TGTGCCAGCAGTCACGGGGGTGAGCCCCAGCATTTT